These 32 T cell receptor beta chains were all obtained from the same sample, sequenced in a study of blood T cells in healthy people across ages. The use of a sample-barcoded 5' primer and a J-beta primer mix characterized a second PCR of 7 to 11 cycles. TCRdb re-called the 5' RACE reads with MiXCR, one entry per CDR3 protein. The sample consists of approximately 830,000 distinct CDR3 sequences, around two thirds of them appearing once. Sequencing was performed on blood. The receptor source for this set is a young man in good health.

This clonotype has only one observation. V is TRBV5-1 and J is TRBJ2-7; D might be TRBD1 (6 bases). CDR3 length: 12 residues. CDR1 is SGHRS, CDR2 YFSETQ, per germline. V dropped 3 bases and J dropped 5 bases, with 9 bases sitting between them. DNA of the CDR3: TGCGCCAGCAGCTACAGGGTCAACGAGCAGTACTTC. It translates to CASSYRVNEQYF.

J is TRBJ2-4 and V is TRBV12-3 or TRBV12-4; TRBD2 agrees at 8 bases. The CDR3 has 18 amino acids. J was trimmed by 3 bases and V by 4 bases; bases with no gene match: 14. The CDR3: CASSSGSGGGTNKNIQYF. The CDR3 DNA is TGTGCCAGCAGTTCGGGGAGCGGCGGGGGGACAAACAAAAACATTCAGTACTTC.

The chain joins TRBV7-2 to TRBJ1-5; D not certain. The germline V gene encodes CDR1 SGHTA and CDR2 FQGNSA. The CDR3 is made up of 15 amino acids. Trimming cost V 6 bases and J 5 bases, with 17 bases left between them. CDR3 DNA sequence: TGTGCCAGCAGTCCCGCCCCCCTGAGGGATCAGCCCCAGCATTTT. Residues: CASSPAPLRDQPQHF.

The V and J genes are TRBV28 and TRBJ2-7; D perhaps matches TRBD1 (6 bases). The CDR3 contains 14 residues. Looked up from germline, CDR1 is MDHEN and CDR2 is SYDVKM. V was shortened by 2 bases and J by 4 bases, with 12 bases between the two germline ends. CDR3 protein: CASSLEQGWYEQYF. In DNA, the CDR3 is TGTGCCAGCAGTTTAGAACAGGGTTGGTACGAGCAGTACTTC.

V and J are TRBV7-2 and TRBJ1-1; weak D call: TRBD1 (6 bases). The germline V and J ends were trimmed by 5 bases and 5 bases, with 21 bases remaining between them. This CDR3 has 16 amino acids. CDR1 is SGHTA, CDR2 FQGNSA, per germline. The CDR3 DNA follows: TGTGCCAGCAGCCTAGGCGCAGGTCTAGGGGGAACTGAAGCTTTCTTT. Protein sequence: CASSLGAGLGGTEAFF.

This chain connects TRBV7-9 to TRBJ1-4, with D perhaps TRBD1 (6 bases). Germline V gene lookup returns CDR1 SEHNR and CDR2 FQNEAQ (reference sequence). Trimming took off 5 bases at V and 5 bases at J, with 15 bases between the two ends. This CDR3 region has 15 residues. CDR3 residues: CASSAPGVGNEKLFF. CDR3 nucleotides: TGTGCCAGCAGCGCACCAGGGGTTGGGAATGAAAAACTGTTTTTT.

This rearrangement joins TRBV28 to TRBJ1-5; maybe TRBD1 (6 bases). Trimming pared 6 bases from V and 7 bases from J, leaving 16 bases between. The germline CDR1 and CDR2 sequences are MDHEN and SYDVKM. This CDR3 comprises 14 residues. CDR3 coding DNA: TGTGCCAGCAGGGGAGACAGGTCATTACAGCCCCAGCATTTT. Translating gives CASRGDRSLQPQHF. Looking up the rest from reference TRBV28 and TRBJ1-5 gives the full variable domain: DVKVTQSSRYLVKRTGEKVFLECVQDMDHENMFWYRQDPGLGLRLIYFSYDVKMKEKGDIPEGYSVSREKKERFSLILESASTNQTSMYLCASRGDRSLQPQHFGDGTRLSIL.

This rearrangement joins TRBV20-1 to TRBJ1-4; D remains unclear. CDR3 length: 12 residues. V shed 1 base and J shed 7 bases, with 7 bases lying between them. The V gene's germline CDR1 is DFQATT and CDR2 SNEGSKA (reference sequence). CDR3 sequence reads: CSARAPSEKLFF. The CDR3 DNA reads TGCAGTGCTAGAGCCCCCAGTGAAAAACTGTTTTTT.

The CDR3 here is CASSLALFGLAGGRIPTNEQFF. DNA of the CDR3: TGTGCCAGCAGCTTAGCGCTCTTTGGACTAGCGGGGGGCCGTATACCTACAAATGAGCAGTTCTTC. The chain has TRBV11-1 and TRBJ2-1, with 14 bases identical to TRBD2. Germline V CDR1 and CDR2: SGHAT, FQDESV (reference sequence). This CDR3 is 22 amino acids long. Trimming at V came to 0 bases and at J to 7 bases, leaving 20 bases not matched to a gene.

The rearrangement links TRBV7-9 to TRBJ2-7; 10 nucleotides agree with TRBD1. Looked up from germline, CDR1 is SEHNR and CDR2 is FQNEAQ (reference sequence). With 3 bases clipped from V and 5 bases from J, the junction kept 10 bases outside the gene matches. The CDR3 is made up of 16 amino acids. The CDR3 spells CASSFWGPGQGHEQYF. DNA of the CDR3: TGTGCCAGCAGCTTCTGGGGACCGGGACAGGGGCACGAGCAGTACTTC.

The chain joins TRBV29-1 to TRBJ2-1; D remains ambiguous. Germline values: CDR1 SQVTM, CDR2 ANQGSEA. This CDR3 region has 14 residues. V was shortened by 5 bases and J by 12 bases, with 23 bases between the two germline ends. In DNA, the CDR3 is TGCAGCGTTCAAAAGGCTATAGGGATCGATGGGCAGTTCTTC. This sequence encodes CSVQKAIGIDGQFF.

This chain uses TRBV12-3 or TRBV12-4 with TRBJ1-2; D perhaps matches TRBD1 (5 bases). With 6 bases removed from V and 10 bases from J, the gap between germline ends came to 21 bases. This CDR3 comprises 14 residues. The CDR3, as DNA: TGTGCCAGCAGCCCCGGGGCCGGCCCCTACGACTACACCTTC. This sequence encodes CASSPGAGPYDYTF.

The J gene is TRBJ2-5, the V gene TRBV27, with 9 bases identical to TRBD2. The V gene's germline CDR1 is MNHEY and CDR2 SMNVEV (reference sequence). The V segment lost 1 base and the J segment 2 bases; nucleotides outside the gene matches: 5. The CDR3 has 16 amino acids. The chain's CDR3 is CASSLLVSGSQETQYF. DNA of the CDR3: TGTGCCAGCAGTTTATTGGTTAGCGGGAGTCAAGAGACCCAGTACTTC.

This clonotype turned up a few times. This chain links TRBV6-2 or TRBV6-3 with TRBJ2-4, with D perhaps TRBD2 (6 bases). The end of the DNA fits TRBJ2-7 better, so the J call may be wrong. Germline values: CDR1 MNHEY, CDR2 SVGEGT. The length of the CDR3 is 14 residues. CDR3 coding DNA: TGTGCCAGCAGTTACCAGGGACTGATCTACGAGCAGTACTTC. Translation: CASSYQGLIYEQYF.

The V call is TRBV5-1, the J call TRBJ2-1; 8 positions match TRBD1. The V segment lost 3 bases and the J segment 9 bases; nucleotides outside the gene matches: 8. Germline V gives CDR1 SGHRS, CDR2 YFSETQ. There are 14 residues in the CDR3. CDR3 residues: CASSYPDRGGEQFF. CDR3 in DNA: TGCGCCAGCAGCTACCCTGACAGGGGAGGTGAGCAGTTCTTC.

This clonotype was detected a few times. The CDR3 nucleotides are TGTGCCAGCAGCTTCCCGGGCAGCGAGCAGTACTTC. This codes for CASSFPGSEQYF. The V and J genes are TRBV7-9 and TRBJ2-7; no firm D call. From germline, CDR1 is SEHNR and CDR2 FQNEAQ (reference sequence). Trimming cost V 3 bases and J 6 bases, with 9 bases left between them. CDR3 length: 12 residues.

This clonotype was recorded once. V gene TRBV7-2 combines with J gene TRBJ2-1; D gene ambiguous. The CDR3 length is 15 residues. Germline-derived CDR1 and CDR2 are SGHTA and FQGNSA. Trimming took 5 bases from V and 0 from J, leaving 11 bases between them. This CDR3 reads CASSPDGFSYNEQFF. The CDR3 DNA sequence: TGTGCCAGCAGCCCGGACGGATTCTCCTACAATGAGCAGTTCTTC.

The chain recombines TRBV12-3 or TRBV12-4 with TRBJ1-2, with D hard to call. Deletions cut 2 bases from V and 8 bases from J, with 15 bases between. CDR3 size: 14 residues. The CDR3 protein is CASSLPVAGEGYTF. The CDR3 DNA follows: TGTGCCAGCAGTTTACCCGTAGCTGGGGAAGGCTACACCTTC.

The chain is built from TRBV6-5 and TRBJ2-7; D possibly corresponds to TRBD1 (6 bases). Trimming cost V 1 base and J 0 bases, with 16 bases left between them. The CDR3 length is 17 residues. Germline loops: CDR1 MNHEY, CDR2 SVGAGI. The CDR3 reads CASSYYQDRSYSYEQYF. The CDR3 coding sequence is TGTGCCAGCAGTTACTATCAGGACAGATCATACTCCTACGAGCAGTACTTC.

The chain joins TRBV18 to TRBJ2-5; 8 bases align to TRBD1. The last part of the DNA fits TRBJ2-7 better; the J call may be wrong. This CDR3 has 14 amino acids. Per the germline V gene, CDR1 is KGHSH and CDR2 is LQKENI. The CDR3 region has the DNA TGTGCCAGCTCATCGCAGGGGGCGGCCTACGAGCAGTACTTC. Translation: CASSSQGAAYEQYF.

In regard to this clonotype: The junction differs from germline at one of its ends, possibly a read error. This chain connects TRBV29-1 to TRBJ2-7, with 11 bases identical to TRBD1. Germline V gene data show CDR1 as SQVTM and CDR2 as ANQGSEA. The CDR3 totals 13 residues. CDR3 in amino acids: CSARTGGMNEHYF. CDR3 in DNA: TGCAGCGCCCGGACAGGGGGCATGAACGAGCATTACTTC.

The chain links TRBV5-6 to TRBJ2-5; perhaps TRBD2 as D (5 bases). CDR1 is SGHDT and CDR2 is YYEEEE in the germline V gene. The CDR3 runs 15 residues. Deletions cut 1 base from V and 0 bases from J, with 10 bases between. This CDR3 is CASSLREPYQETQYF. The CDR3 DNA sequence: TGTGCCAGCAGCTTGCGGGAACCGTACCAAGAGACCCAGTACTTC.

The CDR3 here is CSVATGSRYEQYF. The CDR3, as DNA: TGCAGCGTTGCGACAGGCTCGCGGTACGAGCAGTACTTC. This chain joins TRBV29-1 and TRBJ2-7; D perhaps matches TRBD1 (6 bases). This CDR3 is 13 amino acids long. The germline gives CDR1 SQVTM, CDR2 ANQGSEA. Between the trimmed V and J ends, which lost 4 bases and 4 bases, there was a span of 14 bases.

This clonotype was detected only once. The chain couples TRBV11-2 to TRBJ2-7; D ambiguous. The CDR3 totals 12 residues. The V gene lost 5 bases and the J gene lost 3 bases, with 8 bases spanning the gap. The germline V gene encodes CDR1 SGHAT and CDR2 FQNNGV. The CDR3 region is CASSPADYEQYF. DNA of the CDR3: TGTGCCAGCAGCCCCGCGGACTACGAGCAGTACTTC.

The CDR3 coding sequence is TGCAGCGCTACATCGTTGAGTTCAGATACGCAGTATTTT. It yields the protein CSATSLSSDTQYF. V and J are TRBV29-1 and TRBJ2-3; no definite D call. The CDR3 spans 13 residues. V lost 7 bases and J 4 bases, leaving 15 bases between the germline ends. Germline CDR1 is SQVTM and CDR2 is ANQGSEA.

The chain couples TRBV20-1 to TRBJ2-1; D tentatively fits TRBD1 or TRBD2 (7 bases each). CDR1 is DFQATT, CDR2 SNEGSKA, per germline (reference sequence). V was trimmed by 5 bases and J by 8 bases, leaving 22 bases between them. The length of the CDR3 is 15 residues. CDR3 in amino acids: CSAQGGYSIRDEQFF. The CDR3 nucleotides are TGCAGTGCTCAGGGGGGGTACAGCATTCGAGATGAGCAGTTCTTC.

The genes are TRBV25-1 and TRBJ1-2; D is unclear. V gave up 6 bases and J gave up 8 bases, with 13 bases separating them. Germline CDR1 reads MGHDK; CDR2 reads SYGVNS. The CDR3 extends over 12 amino acids. The CDR3 here is CASSGPWGGYTF. In DNA form, the CDR3 reads TGTGCCAGCAGCGGGCCTTGGGGAGGCTACACCTTC.

This clonotype appeared a single time. This rearrangement joins TRBV7-2 to TRBJ2-2, with D possibly being TRBD2 (6 bases). CDR1 is SGHTA and CDR2 is FQGNSA in the germline V gene. The V end was cut by 7 bases, the J end by 2 bases, with 14 bases between. The CDR3 sequence is 15 residues long. CDR3 protein: CASTAGTSNTGELFF. CDR3 coding DNA: TGTGCCAGCACCGCCGGGACTTCCAACACCGGGGAGCTGTTTTTT.

J is TRBJ2-7 and V is TRBV12-3 or TRBV12-4; TRBD1 might be the D (5 bases). The CDR3 loop spans 14 amino acids. V was trimmed by 6 bases and J by 4 bases, leaving 16 bases between them. The CDR3 bases are TGTGCCAGCAGGTTCACGGCAGGGCCATACGAGCAGTACTTC. Encoded protein: CASRFTAGPYEQYF.

The rearrangement links TRBV18 to TRBJ1-1; 9 bases agree with TRBD1. V trimming: 3 bases; J trimming: 2 bases; junction bases outside the gene matches: 10. Germline assignment: CDR1 KGHSH and CDR2 LQKENI. The CDR3 is made up of 17 amino acids. Here the CDR3 reads CASSPLTGGLANTEAFF. In DNA form, the CDR3 reads TGTGCCAGCTCACCCCTCACAGGGGGCTTAGCCAACACTGAAGCTTTCTTT.

About this clonotype: A read error may account for a junction end that differs from germline. The V call is TRBV5-4, the J call TRBJ2-1; 9 bases are shared with TRBD1. The CDR3 is 15 amino acids. The germline CDR1 and CDR2 sequences are SGHNT and YYREEE (reference sequence). The CDR3: CTSSNRDRAFSEQFF. For the CDR3, the DNA is TGTACCAGCAGCAACCGGGACAGGGCCTTTTCTGAGCAGTTCTTC. Drawing the rest from reference TRBV5-4 and TRBJ2-1, the complete variable domain is ETGVTQSPTHLIKTRGQQVTLRCSSQSGHNTVSWYQQALGQGPQFIFQYYREEENGRGNFPPRFSGLQFPNYSSELNVNALELDDSALYLCTSSNRDRAFSEQFFGPGTRLTVL.

The chain is built from TRBV12-3 or TRBV12-4 and TRBJ2-3; 9 positions match TRBD2. The CDR3 runs 12 residues. V was pared by 1 base and J by 10 bases, with 0 bases of the junction left unmatched. The CDR3 region is CASSLGGRAQYF. CDR3 DNA sequence: TGTGCCAGCAGTTTAGGCGGGAGGGCGCAGTATTTT.